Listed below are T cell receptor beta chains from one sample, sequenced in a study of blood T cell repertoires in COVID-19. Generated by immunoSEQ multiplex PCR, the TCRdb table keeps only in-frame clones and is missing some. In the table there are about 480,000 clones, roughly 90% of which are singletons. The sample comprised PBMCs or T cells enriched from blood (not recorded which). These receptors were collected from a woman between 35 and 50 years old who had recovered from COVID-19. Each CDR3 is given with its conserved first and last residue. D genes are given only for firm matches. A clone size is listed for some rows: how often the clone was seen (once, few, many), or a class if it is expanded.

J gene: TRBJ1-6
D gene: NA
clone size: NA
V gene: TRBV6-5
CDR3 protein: CASSYSGTKNSPLHF
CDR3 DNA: TGTGCCAGCAGTTATTCCGGGACAAAAAATTCACCCCTCCACTTT

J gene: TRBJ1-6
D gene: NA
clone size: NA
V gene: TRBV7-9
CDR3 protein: CASSQNNSPLHF
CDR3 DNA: TGTGCCAGCAGCCAGAATAATTCACCCCTCCACTTT

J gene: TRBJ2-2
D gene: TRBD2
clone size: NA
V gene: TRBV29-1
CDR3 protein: CSARTSGRANTGELFF
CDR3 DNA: TGCAGCGCCCGGACTAGCGGGAGAGCGAACACCGGGGAGCTGTTTTTT

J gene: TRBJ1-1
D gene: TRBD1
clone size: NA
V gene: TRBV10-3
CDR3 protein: CAISPTEGAGTEAFF
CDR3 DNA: TGTGCCATCAGCCCAACGGAGGGGGCAGGCACTGAAGCTTTCTTT

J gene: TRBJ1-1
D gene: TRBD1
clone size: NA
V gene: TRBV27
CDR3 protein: CASSFLRTGGAEAFF
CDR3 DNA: TGTGCCAGCAGTTTTTTGCGGACAGGGGGCGCGGAAGCTTTCTTT

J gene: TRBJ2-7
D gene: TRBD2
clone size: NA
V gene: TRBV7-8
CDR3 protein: CASRPIQRENYEQYF
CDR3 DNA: TGTGCCAGCAGACCCATCCAGCGGGAGAACTACGAGCAGTACTTC

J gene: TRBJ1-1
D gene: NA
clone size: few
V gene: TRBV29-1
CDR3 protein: CSVGTTLGTEAFF
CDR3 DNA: TGCAGCGTTGGGACTACGCTGGGCACTGAAGCTTTCTTT

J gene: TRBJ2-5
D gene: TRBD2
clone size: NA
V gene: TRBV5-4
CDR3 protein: CASSLAPRTSGQETQYF
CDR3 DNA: TGTGCCAGCAGCTTGGCACCCAGGACTAGCGGCCAAGAGACCCAGTACTTC

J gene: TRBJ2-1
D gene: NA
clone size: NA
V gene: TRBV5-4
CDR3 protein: CASSFPQGQGPYNEQFF
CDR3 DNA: TGTGCCAGCAGCTTCCCTCAGGGCCAGGGCCCTTACAATGAGCAGTTCTTC

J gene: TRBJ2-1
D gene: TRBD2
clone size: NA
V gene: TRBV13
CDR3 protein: CASSFRLAGYNEQFF
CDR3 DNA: TGTGCCAGCAGCTTTCGACTAGCGGGTTACAATGAGCAGTTCTTC

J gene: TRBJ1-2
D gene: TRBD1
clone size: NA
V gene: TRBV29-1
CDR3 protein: CSVERDSPYGYTF
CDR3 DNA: TGCAGCGTTGAGAGGGACAGCCCCTATGGCTACACCTTC

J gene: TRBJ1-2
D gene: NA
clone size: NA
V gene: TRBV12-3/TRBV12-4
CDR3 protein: CASKMGSRPDTF
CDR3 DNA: TGTGCCAGCAAGATGGGTAGCAGACCTGACACCTTC

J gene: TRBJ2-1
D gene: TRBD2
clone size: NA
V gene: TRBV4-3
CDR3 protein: CASSQVWLAGGNNEQFF
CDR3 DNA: TGCGCCAGCAGCCAAGTATGGCTAGCGGGAGGAAACAATGAGCAGTTCTTC

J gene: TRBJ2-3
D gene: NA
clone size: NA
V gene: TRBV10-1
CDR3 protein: CASSESGTRVDTQYF
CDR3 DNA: TGCGCCAGCAGTGAGTCGGGGACAAGAGTAGATACGCAGTATTTT

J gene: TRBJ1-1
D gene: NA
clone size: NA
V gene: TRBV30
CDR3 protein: CAWSIRRSTVNTEAFF
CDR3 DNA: TGTGCCTGGAGCATCCGCAGGTCGACAGTGAACACTGAAGCTTTCTTT

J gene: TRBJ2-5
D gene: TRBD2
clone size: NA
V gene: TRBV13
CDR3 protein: CASSFHPPRGLAASETQYF
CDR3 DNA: TGTGCCAGCAGCTTTCACCCTCCCCGTGGACTAGCGGCCTCAGAGACCCAGTACTTC

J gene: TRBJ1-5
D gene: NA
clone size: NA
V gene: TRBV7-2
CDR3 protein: CASSLGNSANQPQHF
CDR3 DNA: TGTGCCAGCAGCTTAGGAAATAGTGCCAATCAGCCCCAGCATTTT

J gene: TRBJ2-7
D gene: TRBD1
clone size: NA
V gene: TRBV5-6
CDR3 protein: CASSWDRYYEQYF
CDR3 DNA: TGTGCCAGCAGCTGGGACAGATACTACGAGCAGTACTTC

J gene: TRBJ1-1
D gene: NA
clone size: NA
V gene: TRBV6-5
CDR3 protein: CASSYPEGEAFF
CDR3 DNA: TGTGCCAGCAGTTACCCTGAGGGTGAAGCTTTCTTT

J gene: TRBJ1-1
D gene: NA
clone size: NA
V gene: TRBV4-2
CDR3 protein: CASSPTRGDTEAFF
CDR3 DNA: TGTGCCAGCAGCCCGACCCGGGGGGACACTGAAGCTTTCTTT

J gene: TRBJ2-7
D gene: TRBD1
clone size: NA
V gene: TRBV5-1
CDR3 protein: CASSQGQGKGEQYF
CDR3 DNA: TGCGCCAGCAGCCAGGGACAGGGAAAGGGTGAGCAGTACTTC

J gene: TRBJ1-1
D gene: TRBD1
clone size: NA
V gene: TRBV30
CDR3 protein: CAWSVGTENTEAFF
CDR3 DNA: TGTGCCTGGAGTGTCGGGACAGAGAACACTGAAGCTTTCTTT

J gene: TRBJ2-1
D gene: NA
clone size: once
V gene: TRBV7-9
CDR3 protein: CASRTAGSYNEQFF
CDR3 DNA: TGTGCCAGCAGGACCGCGGGCTCCTACAATGAGCAGTTCTTC

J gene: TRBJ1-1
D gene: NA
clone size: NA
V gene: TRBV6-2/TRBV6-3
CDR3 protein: CASSYWGGTTEAFF
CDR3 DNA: TGTGCCAGCAGTTACTGGGGCGGGACGACTGAAGCTTTCTTT

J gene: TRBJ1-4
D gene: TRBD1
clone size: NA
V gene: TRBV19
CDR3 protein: CASSEDRGREKLFF
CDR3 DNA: TGTGCCAGTAGCGAGGACAGGGGGCGAGAAAAACTGTTTTTT

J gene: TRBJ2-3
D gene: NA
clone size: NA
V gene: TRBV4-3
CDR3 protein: CASSQGLDTQYF
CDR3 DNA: TGCGCCAGCAGCCAGGGCTTGGATACGCAGTATTTT

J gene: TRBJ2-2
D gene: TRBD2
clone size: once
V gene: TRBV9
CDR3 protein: CASSVELAGYTGELFF
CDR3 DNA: TGTGCCAGCAGCGTAGAACTAGCGGGGTACACCGGGGAGCTGTTTTTT

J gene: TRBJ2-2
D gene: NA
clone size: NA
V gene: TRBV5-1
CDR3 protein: CASSQGQTNTGELFF
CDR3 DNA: TGCGCCAGCAGCCAGGGCCAAACGAACACCGGGGAGCTGTTTTTT

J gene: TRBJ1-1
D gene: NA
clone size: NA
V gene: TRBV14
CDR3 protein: CASSPRVPTEAFF
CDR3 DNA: TGTGCCAGCAGCCCCAGGGTGCCGACTGAAGCTTTCTTT

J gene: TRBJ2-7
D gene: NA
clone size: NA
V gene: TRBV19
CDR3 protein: CASSMGPRADEQYF
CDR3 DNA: TGTGCCAGTAGTATGGGGCCCAGGGCGGACGAGCAGTACTTC

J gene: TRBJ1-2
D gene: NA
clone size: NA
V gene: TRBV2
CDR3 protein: CASSDPLTGLGLYGYTF
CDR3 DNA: TGTGCCAGCAGTGACCCTCTGACAGGCCTCGGGCTCTATGGCTACACCTTC

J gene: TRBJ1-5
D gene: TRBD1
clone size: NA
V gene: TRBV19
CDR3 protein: CASSIVATGDNQPQHF
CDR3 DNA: TGTGCCAGTAGTATCGTCGCAACAGGGGACAATCAGCCCCAGCATTTT

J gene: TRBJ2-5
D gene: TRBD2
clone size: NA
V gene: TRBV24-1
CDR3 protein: CATSDRTSGTAETQYF
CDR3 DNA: TGTGCCACCAGTGATAGAACTAGCGGGACCGCGGAGACCCAGTACTTC

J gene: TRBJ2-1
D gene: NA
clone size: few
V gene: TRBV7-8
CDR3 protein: CASRVRASLYGNEQFF
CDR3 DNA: TGTGCCAGCAGAGTGCGAGCGAGTCTGTATGGGAATGAGCAGTTCTTC

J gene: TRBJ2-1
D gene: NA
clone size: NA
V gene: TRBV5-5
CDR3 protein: CASSLTVRSSYNEQFF
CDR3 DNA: TGTGCCAGCAGCTTGACGGTACGGAGCTCCTACAATGAGCAGTTCTTC

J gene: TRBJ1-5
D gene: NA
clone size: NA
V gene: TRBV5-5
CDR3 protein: CASSFDSTNQPQHF
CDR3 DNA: TGTGCCAGCAGCTTTGACAGTACAAATCAGCCCCAGCATTTT

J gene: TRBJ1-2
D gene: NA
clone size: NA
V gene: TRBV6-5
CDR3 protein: CASRNMPGANYGYTF
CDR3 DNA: TGTGCCAGCAGAAACATGCCGGGGGCTAACTATGGCTACACCTTC

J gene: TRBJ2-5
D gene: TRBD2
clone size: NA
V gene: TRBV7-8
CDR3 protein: CASSFSGRQETQYF
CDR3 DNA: TGTGCCAGCAGCTTTAGCGGGCGCCAAGAGACCCAGTACTTC

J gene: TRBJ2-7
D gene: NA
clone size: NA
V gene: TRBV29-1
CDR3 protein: CSVAGGRDNPYEQYF
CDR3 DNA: TGCAGCGTTGCGGGCGGCCGGGACAACCCCTACGAGCAGTACTTC

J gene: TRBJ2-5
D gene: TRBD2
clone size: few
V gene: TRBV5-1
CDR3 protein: CASSRRTSGTYQETQYF
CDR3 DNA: TGCGCCAGCAGTCGTAGGACTAGCGGGACGTACCAAGAGACCCAGTACTTC

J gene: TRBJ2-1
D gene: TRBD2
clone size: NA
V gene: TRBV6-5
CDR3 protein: CASRQSASGWNEQFF
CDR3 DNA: TGTGCCAGCAGACAGTCGGCTAGCGGGTGGAATGAGCAGTTCTTC

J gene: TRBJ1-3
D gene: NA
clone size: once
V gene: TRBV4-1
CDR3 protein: CASRINPGDAGNTIYF
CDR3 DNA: TGCGCCAGCAGGATCAACCCAGGGGACGCTGGAAACACCATATATTTT

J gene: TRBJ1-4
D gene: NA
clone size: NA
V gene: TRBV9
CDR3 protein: CASSVGQAPEKLFF
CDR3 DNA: TGTGCCAGCAGCGTAGGCCAGGCGCCAGAAAAACTGTTTTTT

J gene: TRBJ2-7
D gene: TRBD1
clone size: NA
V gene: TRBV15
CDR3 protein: CATSRGQGSSYEQYF
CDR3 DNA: TGTGCCACCAGCAGAGGACAGGGGAGCTCCTACGAGCAGTACTTC

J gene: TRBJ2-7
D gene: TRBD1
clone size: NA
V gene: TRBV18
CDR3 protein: CASSRLQGPYEQYF
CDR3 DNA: TGTGCCAGCTCGCGGTTACAGGGGCCTTACGAGCAGTACTTC

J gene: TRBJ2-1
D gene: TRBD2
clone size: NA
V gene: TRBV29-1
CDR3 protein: CSYELGLAETYYNEQFF
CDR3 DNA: TGCAGCTATGAACTCGGACTAGCGGAGACCTATTACAATGAGCAGTTCTTC

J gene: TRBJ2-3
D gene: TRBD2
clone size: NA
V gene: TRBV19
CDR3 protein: CASRGTSGSLTDTQYF
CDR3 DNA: TGTGCCAGTAGGGGGACTAGCGGGAGTTTAACAGATACGCAGTATTTT

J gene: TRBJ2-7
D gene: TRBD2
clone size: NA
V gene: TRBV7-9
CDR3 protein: CASSLIREGEQYF
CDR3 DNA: TGTGCCAGCAGCTTAATTCGGGAGGGGGAGCAGTACTTC

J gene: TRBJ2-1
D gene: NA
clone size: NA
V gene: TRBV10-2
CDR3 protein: CASSEGGNEQFF
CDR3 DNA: TGCGCCAGCAGTGAAGGAGGCAATGAGCAGTTCTTC

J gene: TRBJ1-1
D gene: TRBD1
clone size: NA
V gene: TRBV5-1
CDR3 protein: CASSRQSNRGTEAFF
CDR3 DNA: TGCGCCAGCAGCCGACAATCAAACAGGGGCACTGAAGCTTTCTTT

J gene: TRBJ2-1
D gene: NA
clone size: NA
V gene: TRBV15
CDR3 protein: CATSRDLGFSYNEQFF
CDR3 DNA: TGTGCCACCAGCAGAGATCTAGGATTCTCCTACAATGAGCAGTTCTTC